These 23 T cell receptor beta chains were all obtained from the same sample, sequenced in a study of blood T cell repertoires in COVID-19. Repertoires were generated with immunoSEQ multiplex PCR, while TCRdb's copy carries only in-frame clones and drops some. The repertoire includes hundreds of thousands of clones, around 87% of them detected once, and around 2.7% sits in the top ten. Sequencing was performed on peripheral blood. Receptors were obtained from a man aged 55-75 years with acute or convalescent COVID-19.

This CDR3 is CASSYADRGSGYTF. CDR3 nucleotides: TGTGCCAGCAGTTACGCGGACAGGGGGAGCGGCTACACCTTC. This rearrangement joins TRBV6-6 to TRBJ1-2; 10 nucleotides line up with TRBD1. The trim removed 2 bases at V and 8 bases at J, leaving 5 bases unmatched. Germline V CDR1 and CDR2: MNHNY, SVGAGI (reference sequence). This CDR3 is built from 14 residues.

A single count supports this clone. The CDR3 coding sequence is TGCAGCGTTGAACCCGGGACTAGCGGGTACAATGAGCAGTTCTTC. Translating it yields CSVEPGTSGYNEQFF. The V and J genes are TRBV29-1 and TRBJ2-1, with 12 bases fitting TRBD2. The CDR3 loop spans 15 amino acids. Germline values: CDR1 SQVTM, CDR2 ANQGSEA. V was clipped by 2 bases and J by 4 bases; unmatched bases: 3.

The V call is TRBV24-1, the J call TRBJ2-1; 8 nucleotides line up with TRBD2. After removal of 3 bases from V and 3 bases from J, the junction contained 12 bases not matched to a gene. CDR3 length: 18 residues. Germline V CDR1 and CDR2: KGHDR, SFDVKD. The CDR3 protein is CATSDLRTAGTSYNEQFF. Here the CDR3 DNA reads TGTGCCACCAGTGATCTTCGCACCGCCGGGACTAGCTACAATGAGCAGTTCTTC.

This chain links TRBV5-1 with TRBJ2-3; possibly TRBD2 for D (5 bases). The CDR3 loop spans 18 amino acids. Germline V gene lookup returns CDR1 SGHRS and CDR2 YFSETQ. V was shortened by 0 bases and J by 0 bases, with 17 bases between the two germline ends. The CDR3 DNA is TGCGCCAGCAGCTTGGCCCCATCGGGGATAACTAGCACAGATACGCAGTATTTT. Translating it yields CASSLAPSGITSTDTQYF. The entire variable domain, with the rest obtained from reference TRBV5-1 and TRBJ2-3, is as follows: KAGVTQTPRYLIKTRGQQVTLSCSPISGHRSVSWYQQTPGQGLQFLFEYFSETQRNKGNFPGRFSGRQFSNSRSEMNVSTLELGDSALYLCASSLAPSGITSTDTQYFGPGTRLTVL.

In this sample, this clone turned up a few times. The gene calls are TRBV28 and TRBJ1-1, with D hard to call. Trimming took off 2 bases at V and 5 bases at J, with 18 bases between the two ends. The CDR3 is made up of 16 amino acids. The germline V gene encodes CDR1 MDHEN and CDR2 SYDVKM. CDR3: CASSLPSLRRRTEAFF. The CDR3 DNA reads TGTGCCAGCAGTTTACCTTCTCTGAGGAGAAGGACTGAAGCTTTCTTT.

The chain has TRBV9 and TRBJ1-3, with 10 bases matching TRBD1. Trimming took 3 bases from V and 5 from J; bases not matched to a gene: 2. CDR1 is SGDLS, CDR2 YYNGEE, per germline. The CDR3 runs 14 residues. The CDR3 DNA is TGTGCCAGCAGCGGGACAGGGGGAAGAAACACCATATATTTT. It specifies CASSGTGGRNTIYF.

V and J are TRBV18 and TRBJ2-6; 13 bases fit TRBD2. This CDR3 contains 19 residues. V lost 3 bases, J lost 0 bases, and 5 bases stayed unmatched. Germline CDR1 and CDR2: KGHSH and LQKENI. The CDR3 spells CASSPGLAGLYSGANVLTF. In DNA form, the CDR3 reads TGTGCCAGCTCACCGGGACTAGCGGGGCTCTACTCTGGGGCCAACGTCCTGACTTTC.

This sequence joins TRBV9 and TRBJ2-5, with D possibly being TRBD2 (6 bases). CDR3 size: 15 residues. Germline loops: CDR1 SGDLS, CDR2 YYNGEE. The ends were cut back, 2 bases at V and 6 bases at J, with 17 bases in the middle. CDR3 protein: CASSVGIGGEKTQYF. CDR3 bases: TGTGCCAGCAGCGTCGGGATTGGAGGGGAAAAGACCCAGTACTTC.

The chain couples TRBV21-1 to TRBJ2-7; TRBD1, the table's D call, was not compared with the DNA. TRBV21-1 is labeled a pseudogene. This CDR3 comprises 13 residues. The CDR3 nucleotides read TGTGCCAGCAGCACCACAGGGGGCTACGAGCAGTACTTC. Its protein is CASSTTGGYEQYF.

The rearrangement links TRBV18 to TRBJ2-1; 7 bases fit TRBD1. V trimming: 2 bases; J trimming: 9 bases; junction bases outside the gene matches: 10. This CDR3 is built from 15 residues. Germline V gene lookup returns CDR1 KGHSH and CDR2 LQKENI. The CDR3 sequence is CASSPAVTGLREQFF. Here the CDR3 DNA reads TGTGCCAGCTCACCAGCTGTGACAGGGTTACGTGAGCAGTTCTTC. The complete variable domain, with remaining parts taken from reference TRBV18 and TRBJ2-1, reads NAGVMQNPRHLVRRRGQEARLRCSPMKGHSHVYWYRQLPEEGLKFMVYLQKENIIDESGMPKERFSAEFPKEGPSILRIQQVVRGDSAAYFCASSPAVTGLREQFFGPGTRLTVL.

The chain links TRBV5-6 to TRBJ2-6; D gene uncertain. The CDR3 consists of 17 residues. V dropped 0 bases and J dropped 1 base, with 11 bases sitting between them. The V gene's germline CDR1 is SGHDT and CDR2 YYEEEE. The DNA of the CDR3 is TGTGCCAGCAGCTTGGGACTTGCGCAATCTGGGGCCAACGTCCTGACTTTC. It codes for CASSLGLAQSGANVLTF.

The V gene is TRBV29-1, the J gene TRBJ1-1; D is perhaps TRBD1 (5 bases). CDR1 is SQVTM and CDR2 is ANQGSEA in the germline V gene. The CDR3 runs to 11 residues. V lost 6 bases and J 3 bases, leaving 8 bases between the germline ends. CDR3 nucleotides: TGCAGCGTCGGGGGGGACACTGAAGCTTTCTTT. Amino acid sequence: CSVGGDTEAFF. Drawing the rest from reference TRBV29-1 and TRBJ1-1, the complete variable domain is SAVISQKPSRDICQRGTSLTIQCQVDSQVTMMFWYRQQPGQSLTLIATANQGSEATYESGFVIDKFPISRPNLTFSTLTVSNMSPEDSSIYLCSVGGDTEAFFGQGTRLTVV.

J is TRBJ2-1 and V is TRBV27; 7 bases are shared with TRBD2. Looked up from germline, CDR1 is MNHEY and CDR2 is SMNVEV (reference sequence). The CDR3 has 15 residues. V shed 6 bases and J 3 bases; nucleotides not matched to a gene: 8. The CDR3 protein is CASRGSGALYNEQFF. In nucleotides, the CDR3 is TGTGCCAGCAGAGGGAGCGGGGCCCTCTACAATGAGCAGTTCTTC.

This clone came up once. This chain joins TRBV21-1 and TRBJ1-2; the table's D call TRBD1 went unverified against the DNA. TRBV21-1 is a pseudogene locus. This CDR3 comprises 19 residues. CDR3 protein: CASSNLPRDRDSANYGYTF. The CDR3 DNA follows: TGTGCCAGCAGCAATCTCCCTCGGGACAGGGATTCGGCTAACTATGGCTACACCTTC.

The rearrangement uses TRBV19 and TRBJ1-2; TRBD1 matches 8 bases. Germline V CDR1 and CDR2: LNHDA, SQIVND (reference sequence). The ends lost 1 base at V and 4 bases at J; junction bases unmatched: 5. The CDR3 runs to 15 residues. Here the CDR3 reads CASSIGQGRGYGYTF. CDR3 in DNA: TGTGCCAGTAGTATAGGACAGGGGAGGGGCTATGGCTACACCTTC.

CDR3 residues: CASSLGSPGGETQYF. The CDR3, as DNA: TGTGCCAGCAGTTTAGGGTCCCCGGGGGGGGAGACCCAGTACTTC. J is TRBJ2-5 and V is TRBV28, with 8 bases matching TRBD2. The CDR3 contains 15 residues. The germline gives CDR1 MDHEN, CDR2 SYDVKM. V was pared by 2 bases and J by 5 bases, with 7 bases of the junction left unmatched.

The chain couples TRBV7-8 to TRBJ2-5; D is possibly TRBD2 (6 bases). The CDR3 loop spans 14 amino acids. CDR1 and CDR2 (germline): SGHVS, FQNEAQ. Trimming took 0 bases from V and 5 from J, leaving 10 bases between them. CDR3 nucleotides: TGTGCCAGCAGCTTAGCTGGGCTAGCGGAGACCCAGTACTTC. The encoded protein is CASSLAGLAETQYF. Complete variable domain (other parts from reference TRBV7-8 and TRBJ2-5): GAGVSQSPRYKVAKRGQDVALRCDPISGHVSLFWYQQALGQGPEFLTYFQNEAQLDKSGLPSDRFFAERPEGSVSTLKIQRTQQEDSAVYLCASSLAGLAETQYFGPGTRLLVL.

V usage is TRBV7-2 and J usage is TRBJ2-5; 8 bases map to TRBD2. The V gene's germline CDR1 is SGHTA and CDR2 FQGNSA. Trimming took 1 base from V and 2 from J; bases not matched to a gene: 15. The CDR3 runs to 19 residues. The CDR3 reads CASSLGVAGGPAWQETQYF. The CDR3 DNA reads TGTGCCAGCAGCTTAGGGGTCGCGGGGGGCCCGGCGTGGCAAGAGACCCAGTACTTC.

The genes are TRBV29-1 and TRBJ1-1, with 7 bases identical to TRBD1. Germline lookup yields CDR1 SQVTM and CDR2 ANQGSEA. This CDR3 is 13 amino acids long. With 6 bases clipped from V and 5 bases from J, the junction kept 9 bases outside the gene matches. The CDR3 nucleotides are TGCAGCGTCGGCTGGACAGGTCGGACTGAAGCTTTCTTT. This codes for CSVGWTGRTEAFF.

J is TRBJ2-3 and V is TRBV15, with D possibly TRBD2 on 6 matching bases. CDR1 LNHNV and CDR2 YYDKDF come from the germline V gene (reference sequence). The CDR3 runs 15 residues. V lost 0 bases and J 1 base, leaving 8 bases between the germline ends. The CDR3 DNA sequence: TGTGCCACCAGCAGAGAGCGGGGCGGCACAGATACGCAGTATTTT. Protein sequence: CATSRERGGTDTQYF.

The rearrangement joins TRBV6-1 to TRBJ2-7; TRBD1 might be the D (5 bases). V lost 6 bases, J lost 4 bases, and 13 bases lay in between. In germline, CDR1 is MNHNS, CDR2 SASEGT. CDR3 length equals 13 residues. The CDR3 region has the DNA TGTGCCAGCAGACAGGACGGCAAATACGAGCAGTACTTC. As protein: CASRQDGKYEQYF.

This sequence joins TRBV5-1 and TRBJ2-1, with 16 bases fitting TRBD2. This CDR3 region has 18 residues. Germline CDR1 SGHRS, CDR2 YFSETQ. J lost 6 bases, V lost 3 bases, and 9 bases had no gene match. CDR3 DNA sequence: TGCGCCAGCAGCTCGGGACTAGCGGGGGGGCCTTTGTCCAATGAGCAGTTCTTC. This codes for CASSSGLAGGPLSNEQFF.

J is TRBJ2-1 and V is TRBV2, with D tentatively TRBD1 (6 bases). The CDR3 runs to 15 residues. Germline values: CDR1 SNHLY, CDR2 FYNNEI. The V end lost 5 bases, the J end lost 7 bases, and 18 bases lay between the germline ends. CDR3 DNA: TGTGCCAGCAGTAACAGGGACCCGTCTACAAATGAGCAGTTCTTC. Residues: CASSNRDPSTNEQFF.